Here is one T cell receptor (beta chain) with its context. Antigen: not known. These data are taken from a study of T cell responses to AZD1222 COVID-19 vaccine. Clones were read by immunoSEQ multiplex PCR, and TCRdb kept only the in-frame ones, dropping some. Of roughly 60,000 clones listed, around three quarters are singletons. The CDR3 length is 14 residues. The V gene lost 5 bases and the J gene lost 0 bases, with 11 bases spanning the gap. CDR1 and CDR2 (germline): SGHAT, FQNNGV. Findings and caveats of the study: Clonal diversity may have been underestimated, and the donors were mostly white British, with more females than males. Spike-specific TCR breadth and depth both grew after two AZD1222 doses.

The clonotype comes from an adult who received the AZD1222 COVID-19 vaccine. Material: peripheral blood, obtained 28 days after the second AZD1222 dose. J is TRBJ2-7 and V is TRBV11-2; D call uncertain. CDR3 amino acids: CASSLSTGSYEQYF. CDR3 coding DNA: TGTGCCAGCAGCCTCTCTACGGGCTCCTACGAGCAGTACTTC.